One sample yielded the 17 T cell receptor beta chains listed below, sequenced in a study of blood T cell repertoires in COVID-19. The repertoire was sequenced with immunoSEQ multiplex PCR; TCRdb's copy has only in-frame clones and lacks some. The data contain 200,000 to 250,000 clones, around 83% of them singletons. The sequencing input was peripheral blood. Receptors were obtained from a man aged 45 to 65 with active or convalescent COVID-19.

The CDR3 reads CASSVGGGYETQYF. The CDR3 coding sequence is TGTGCCAGCAGCGTAGGTGGGGGGTACGAGACCCAGTACTTC. The chain employs TRBV9 and TRBJ2-5; D may be TRBD2 (6 bases). V gave up 0 bases and J gave up 5 bases, with 11 bases separating them. Per the germline V gene, CDR1 is SGDLS and CDR2 is YYNGEE. The CDR3 spans 14 residues.

The count of this clone is one. The gene calls are TRBV5-1 and TRBJ1-4; a possible D gene is TRBD1 (6 bases). The CDR3 length is 17 residues. Trimming removed 4 bases at V and 4 bases at J, with 20 bases between. CDR1 is SGHRS and CDR2 is YFSETQ in the germline V gene. The CDR3 sequence is CASSPDPSGTNNEKLFF. CDR3 bases: TGCGCCAGCAGCCCGGACCCATCCGGGACAAATAATGAAAAACTGTTTTTT.

The CDR3 region is CASSQENTEAFF. The CDR3 DNA is TGTGCCAGCAGCCAGGAGAACACTGAAGCTTTCTTT. The gene calls are TRBV28 and TRBJ1-1; no firm D call. CDR1 and CDR2 from the germline V gene are MDHEN and SYDVKM. The CDR3 loop spans 12 amino acids. V was pared by 6 bases and J by 1 base, with 6 bases between.

This sequence joins TRBV28 and TRBJ2-1; 8 bases line up with TRBD1. Germline lookup yields CDR1 MDHEN and CDR2 SYDVKM. This CDR3 spans 16 amino acids. V lost 2 bases and J lost 1; bases outside the gene matches: 4. In nucleotides, the CDR3 is TGTGCCAGCAGTTTACTACAGGGGGTATCCTACAATGAGCAGTTCTTC. This sequence encodes CASSLLQGVSYNEQFF.

The CDR3: CASSQDSLAGVEDTQYF. DNA of the CDR3: TGTGCCAGCAGCCAAGATTCCCTAGCGGGAGTTGAAGATACGCAGTATTTT. J is TRBJ2-3 and V is TRBV3-1 (or the pseudogene TRBV3-2); 10 nucleotides match TRBD2. The CDR3 is made up of 17 amino acids. Germline values: CDR1 LGHDT, CDR2 YNNKEL (reference sequence). V lost 0 bases to trimming and J lost 5 bases; unmatched junction nucleotides: 8.

This chain connects TRBV19 to TRBJ1-2; 10 bases are shared with TRBD1. This CDR3 is 15 amino acids long. CDR1 is LNHDA, CDR2 SQIVND, per germline (reference sequence). With V trimmed by 3 bases and J by 5 bases, 6 bases remained unmatched. As DNA, the CDR3 is TGTGCCAGTAGTATGACAGGGGGCATGGGATATGGCTACACCTTC. Its protein is CASSMTGGMGYGYTF.

This clone was observed a few times. The chain combines TRBV7-2 with TRBJ1-1; TRBD1 is a possible D gene (5 bases). This CDR3 contains 14 residues. V shed 5 bases and J shed 4 bases, with 14 bases lying between them. CDR1 and CDR2 from the germline V gene are SGHTA and FQGNSA. This CDR3 is CASSQFQGGTEAFF. CDR3 coding DNA: TGTGCCAGCAGCCAATTTCAGGGAGGCACTGAAGCTTTCTTT. Full variable domain (rest looked up from reference TRBV7-2 and TRBJ1-1): GAGVSQSPSNKVTEKGKDVELRCDPISGHTALYWYRQSLGQGLEFLIYFQGNSAPDKSGLPSDRFSAERTGGSVSTLTIQRTQQEDSAVYLCASSQFQGGTEAFFGQGTRLTVV.

The chain is built from TRBV5-6 and TRBJ1-1; 7 positions match TRBD1. Looked up from germline, CDR1 is SGHDT and CDR2 is YYEEEE. The CDR3 consists of 14 residues. The V gene end was trimmed by 4 bases and the J gene end by 6 bases; junction bases not matched to a gene: 9. The CDR3 protein is CASSPPDREAEAFF. The CDR3 DNA follows: TGTGCCAGCAGCCCTCCCGACAGGGAGGCTGAAGCTTTCTTT. Drawing the rest from reference TRBV5-6 and TRBJ1-1, the complete variable domain is DAGVTQSPTHLIKTRGQQVTLRCSPKSGHDTVSWYQQALGQGPQFIFQYYEEEERQRGNFPDRFSGHQFPNYSSELNVNALLLGDSALYLCASSPPDREAEAFFGQGTRLTVV.

The chain has TRBV7-2 and TRBJ1-2; 12 positions agree with TRBD1. Trimming removed 3 bases from V and 8 bases from J; junction bases left unmatched: 10. This CDR3 contains 16 residues. The germline V gene encodes CDR1 SGHTA and CDR2 FQGNSA. CDR3 in amino acids: CASSFGTGGNFLGYTF. The CDR3 nucleotides read TGTGCCAGCAGCTTCGGGACAGGGGGCAACTTTTTAGGCTACACCTTC. Supplemented by reference TRBV7-2 and TRBJ1-2, the full variable domain reads GAGVSQSPSNKVTEKGKDVELRCDPISGHTALYWYRQSLGQGLEFLIYFQGNSAPDKSGLPSDRFSAERTGGSVSTLTIQRTQQEDSAVYLCASSFGTGGNFLGYTFGSGTRLTVV.

The rearrangement uses TRBV5-5 and TRBJ2-5, with a tentative D call TRBD1 (5 bases). V was clipped by 2 bases and J by 2 bases, with 10 bases between them. Germline V gives CDR1 SGHKS, CDR2 YYEKEE (reference sequence). The length of the CDR3 is 14 residues. The CDR3 loop reads CASSFLPGQETQYF. CDR3 nucleotides: TGTGCCAGCAGCTTCCTGCCAGGGCAAGAGACCCAGTACTTC.

The chain employs TRBV11-2 and TRBJ2-1; a possible D gene is TRBD2 (6 bases). Looked up from germline, CDR1 is SGHAT and CDR2 is FQNNGV. The CDR3 totals 15 residues. Trimming took off 2 bases at V and 5 bases at J, with 13 bases between the two ends. The CDR3 protein is CASSLPPGGNNEQFF. The CDR3 DNA reads TGTGCCAGCAGCTTACCCCCAGGAGGGAACAATGAGCAGTTCTTC.

The chain recombines TRBV18 with TRBJ2-7; 10 bases fit TRBD1. Germline V CDR1 and CDR2: KGHSH, LQKENI. V dropped 4 bases and J dropped 5; count of bases not matched to a gene: 11. The CDR3 consists of 16 residues. CDR3 in amino acids: CASSLTGGAARDEQYF. DNA of the CDR3: TGTGCCAGCTCACTGACAGGGGGCGCGGCCCGGGACGAGCAGTACTTC.

The chain employs TRBV27 and TRBJ2-7, with a possible D match to TRBD2 (5 bases). The CDR3 loop spans 14 amino acids. Germline assignment: CDR1 MNHEY and CDR2 SMNVEV (reference sequence). V dropped 2 bases and J dropped 4 bases, with 12 bases sitting between them. The CDR3 protein is CASSLDGRGYEQYF. The CDR3, as DNA: TGTGCCAGCAGTTTAGACGGGCGCGGGTACGAGCAGTACTTC.

In this sample, this clone turned up once. CDR3 sequence: CATSRDHRDGNTIYF. The CDR3 coding sequence is TGTGCCACCAGCAGAGATCACAGGGATGGAAACACCATATATTTT. The V and J genes are TRBV15 and TRBJ1-3; D may be TRBD1 (6 bases). Germline lookup yields CDR1 LNHNV and CDR2 YYDKDF (reference sequence). The ends were cut back, 0 bases at V and 3 bases at J, with 9 bases in the middle. The CDR3 runs 15 residues. The full variable domain, its missing parts supplied by reference TRBV15 and TRBJ1-3, is DAMVIQNPRYQVTQFGKPVTLSCSQTLNHNVMYWYQQKSSQAPKLLFHYYDKDFNNEADTPDNFQSRRPNTSFCFLDIRSPGLGDTAMYLCATSRDHRDGNTIYFGEGSWLTVV.

The chain employs TRBV5-1 and TRBJ1-4; possible D gene TRBD1, 5 bases. V lost 4 bases and J 0 bases, leaving 7 bases between the germline ends. The CDR3 length is 14 residues. Germline CDR1 is SGHRS and CDR2 is YFSETQ. The CDR3: CASSRDSTNEKLFF. The DNA of the CDR3 is TGCGCCAGCAGCCGGGACTCAACTAATGAAAAACTGTTTTTT.

This chain joins TRBV25-1 and TRBJ2-3, with 7 bases fitting TRBD2. V trimming: 1 base; J trimming: 4 bases; junction bases outside the gene matches: 11. CDR1 is MGHDK, CDR2 SYGVNS, per germline. The CDR3 spans 17 residues. CDR3 sequence: CASSEFLGEGQADTQYF. In DNA form, the CDR3 reads TGTGCCAGCAGTGAATTCTTGGGGGAGGGCCAGGCAGATACGCAGTATTTT.

This clone was counted once. The rearrangement joins TRBV7-2 to TRBJ2-1, with TRBD2 matching 13 bases. The CDR3 consists of 19 residues. Germline CDR1 SGHTA, CDR2 FQGNSA. The J segment lost 1 base and the V segment lost 5 bases, leaving 11 bases of the junction unmatched. In DNA, the CDR3 is TGTGCCAGCAGCGACCTACTAGCGGGAGGGCCGGGGTCCTACAATGAGCAGTTCTTC. Protein product: CASSDLLAGGPGSYNEQFF. The full variable domain, with the rest looked up from reference TRBV7-2 and TRBJ2-1, is GAGVSQSPSNKVTEKGKDVELRCDPISGHTALYWYRQSLGQGLEFLIYFQGNSAPDKSGLPSDRFSAERTGGSVSTLTIQRTQQEDSAVYLCASSDLLAGGPGSYNEQFFGPGTRLTVL.